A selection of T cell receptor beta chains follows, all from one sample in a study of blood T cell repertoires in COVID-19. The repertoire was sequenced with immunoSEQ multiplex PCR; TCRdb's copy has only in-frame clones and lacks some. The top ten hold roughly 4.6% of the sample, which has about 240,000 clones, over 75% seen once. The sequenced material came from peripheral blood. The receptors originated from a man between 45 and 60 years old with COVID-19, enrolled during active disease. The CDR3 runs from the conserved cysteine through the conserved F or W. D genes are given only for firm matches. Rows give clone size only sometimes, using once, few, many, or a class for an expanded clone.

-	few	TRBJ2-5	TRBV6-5	TGTGCCAGCAGTAGAAAGGGGAGGGAGACCCAGTACTTC	CASSRKGRETQYF
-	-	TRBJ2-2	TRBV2	TGTGCCAGCAGCGTAGACAGGAACACCGGGGAGCTGTTTTTT	CASSVDRNTGELFF
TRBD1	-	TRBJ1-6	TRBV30	TGTGCCTGGATCCAGACAGGGTGGGGGTCACCCCTCCACTTT	CAWIQTGWGSPLHF
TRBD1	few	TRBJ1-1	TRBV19	TGTGCCAGTAGAAAGACAGGGGTGAACACTGAAGCTTTCTTT	CASRKTGVNTEAFF
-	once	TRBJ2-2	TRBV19	TGTGCCAGTAGTGCAGGTCCGAACACCGGGGAGCTGTTTTTT	CASSAGPNTGELFF
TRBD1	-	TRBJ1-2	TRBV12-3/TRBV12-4	TGTGCCAGCAGTACGCGACAGGGCCTCGAGAGGACCTTC	CASSTRQGLERTF
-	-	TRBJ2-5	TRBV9	TGTGCCAGCAGCGTAGGAGGGGGCGGGGTGGTGGAGACCCAGTACTTC	CASSVGGGGVVETQYF
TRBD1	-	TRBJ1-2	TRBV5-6	TGTGCCAGCAGCGCGAGCGGGGGACAGGGTCTTATCTACACCTTC	CASSASGGQGLIYTF
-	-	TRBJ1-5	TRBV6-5	TGTGCCAGCAGGAAAGGGGGGGGCAATCAGCCCCAGCATTTT	CASRKGGGNQPQHF
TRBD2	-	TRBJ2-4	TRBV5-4	TGTGCCAGCAGCTGGTCGGGAGGTCTAGCCAAAAACATTCAGTACTTC	CASSWSGGLAKNIQYF
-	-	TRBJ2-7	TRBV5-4	TGTGCCAGCAGCTCGGGGACTCGACAGGGACCCTACGAGCAGTACTTC	CASSSGTRQGPYEQYF
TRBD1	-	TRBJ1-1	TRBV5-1	TGCGCCAGCAGCCTGATCGGGACAGAGAACACTGAAGCTTTCTTT	CASSLIGTENTEAFF
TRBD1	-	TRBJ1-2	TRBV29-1	TGCAGCGTTGAAGATTTAAGGGACAGGGATACTTATGGCTACACCTTC	CSVEDLRDRDTYGYTF
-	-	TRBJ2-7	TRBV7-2	TGTGCCAGCAGCCGTCAAGCGCCCTACGAGCAGTACTTC	CASSRQAPYEQYF
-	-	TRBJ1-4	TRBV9	TGTGCCAGCAGCGTAGCTGGCACAGGCACCGAAAAACTGTTTTTT	CASSVAGTGTEKLFF
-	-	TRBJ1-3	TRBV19	TGTGCCAGTAGTATACGGGTCTCCTCTGGAAACACCATATATTTT	CASSIRVSSGNTIYF
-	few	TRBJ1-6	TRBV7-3	TGTGCCAGCAGTCTCGGTAGTAATTCACCCCTCCACTTT	CASSLGSNSPLHF